These 32 T cell receptor beta chains share one sample of origin, sequenced in a study of cytomegalovirus exposure and HLA in healthy donors (dated by TCRdb to about 2017). Library preparation was by the immunoSEQ multiplex PCR assay. A mixture of 60 forward primers for TCR Vbeta segments and 13 reverse primers for TCR Jbeta segments was used in the multiplex PCR. Drawn from immuneACCESS, this table holds only the in-frame rearrangements with V and J called that TCRdb kept. Clones are partly lost; checked studies trace under half to an unresolved V gene and leave the rest unexplained. Recorded for this sample are approximately 160,000 clones; about four fifths of them occurred a single time. The top ten hold 1% of the sample. The sample taken for sequencing was PBMCs. All receptors derive from a woman between 50 and 59 years old in good health and CMV-seropositive.

V usage is TRBV9 and J usage is TRBJ1-3; 7 nucleotides line up with TRBD1. Per the germline V gene, CDR1 is SGDLS and CDR2 is YYNGEE. CDR3 length equals 16 residues. J was trimmed by 0 bases and V by 5 bases; bases with no gene match: 8. CDR3 region: CASSGRGSGSGNTIYF. Written as DNA, the CDR3 is TGTGCCAGCAGTGGCAGGGGGTCAGGCTCTGGAAACACCATATATTTT.

J is TRBJ2-1 and V is TRBV9, with 9 bases matching TRBD2. Germline V gene lookup returns CDR1 SGDLS and CDR2 YYNGEE. The V gene end was trimmed by 0 bases and the J gene end by 7 bases; junction bases not matched to a gene: 8. CDR3 length: 16 amino acids. The CDR3: CASSVAGSGRSNEQFF. In DNA, the CDR3 is TGTGCCAGCAGCGTAGCTGGGAGCGGGAGGAGTAATGAGCAGTTCTTC.

This clone was seen a single time. The gene calls are TRBV4-3 and TRBJ2-7; 16 positions agree with TRBD2. The V segment lost 3 bases and the J segment 5 bases; nucleotides outside the gene matches: 7. The germline V gene encodes CDR1 LGHNA and CDR2 YSLEER. The CDR3 has 17 amino acids. CDR3 in DNA: TGCGCCAGCAGCCAGGGACTAGCGGGGGGGCCTGAGAACGAGCAGTACTTC. This translates into CASSQGLAGGPENEQYF.

The chain recombines TRBV5-1 with TRBJ2-5, with unresolved D. Between the trimmed V and J ends, which lost 4 bases and 3 bases, there was a span of 7 bases. CDR1 SGHRS and CDR2 YFSETQ come from the germline V gene. The CDR3 has 12 amino acids. DNA for the CDR3: TGCGCCAGCAGCCTTCAGGAAGAGACCCAGTACTTC. It yields the protein CASSLQEETQYF.

The chain employs TRBV15 and TRBJ2-7; TRBD1 might be the D (6 bases). CDR1 is LNHNV and CDR2 is YYDKDF in the germline V gene (reference sequence). V lost 4 bases and J 0 bases, leaving 10 bases between the germline ends. The CDR3 extends over 14 amino acids. CDR3 bases: TGTGCCACCAGCATAGGACAGCCCTCCTACGAGCAGTACTTC. Translation gives CATSIGQPSYEQYF.

The rearrangement links TRBV30 to TRBJ2-7; 7 nucleotides align to TRBD2. The V gene's germline CDR1 is GTSNPN and CDR2 SVGIG (reference sequence). The CDR3 loop spans 13 amino acids. V lost 8 bases to trimming and J lost 0 bases; unmatched junction nucleotides: 7. The DNA for the CDR3 is TGTGCCAATCGGGACTACTACTCCTACGAGCAGTACTTC. This sequence encodes CANRDYYSYEQYF.

The rearrangement links TRBV27 to TRBJ2-7; no firm D call. V was pared by 6 bases and J by 0 bases, with 9 bases between. This CDR3 spans 13 amino acids. In germline, CDR1 is MNHEY, CDR2 SMNVEV (reference sequence). CDR3 DNA: TGTGCCAGCAGCCCCAGGTTCTCCTACGAGCAGTACTTC. Protein sequence: CASSPRFSYEQYF.

V is TRBV19 and J is TRBJ2-7; possibly TRBD1 for D (5 bases). Germline V CDR1 and CDR2: LNHDA, SQIVND (reference sequence). CDR3 length equals 15 residues. V was clipped by 8 bases and J by 2 bases, with 19 bases between them. CDR3 in amino acids: CASGRQSGPTYEQYF. CDR3 nucleotides: TGTGCCAGTGGGCGACAGTCAGGGCCAACCTACGAGCAGTACTTC.

The J gene is TRBJ2-5, the V gene TRBV28; tentatively, D is TRBD2 (6 bases). Gene TRBJ2-7 matches the end of the DNA better, so the J call may be wrong. This CDR3 region has 16 residues. Germline V gives CDR1 MDHEN, CDR2 SYDVKM. The CDR3 DNA follows: TGTGCCAGCAGCACCCTGAGTCGGGGGTTGGACCTCGAGCAGTACTTC. Protein sequence: CASSTLSRGLDLEQYF.

CDR3 residues: CASSGLAGDLGETQYF. The CDR3 nucleotides are TGTGCCAGTAGTGGACTAGCGGGAGACCTGGGGGAGACCCAGTACTTC. The chain recombines TRBV19 with TRBJ2-5; 13 bases line up with TRBD2. V trimming: 5 bases; J trimming: 5 bases; junction bases outside the gene matches: 8. The CDR3 has 16 amino acids. Germline V lookup: CDR1 LNHDA, CDR2 SQIVND (reference sequence).

The chain has TRBV5-1 and TRBJ2-3, with 13 bases that match TRBD2. V was pared by 2 bases and J by 3 bases, with 9 bases of the junction left unmatched. Looked up from germline, CDR1 is SGHRS and CDR2 is YFSETQ. CDR3 length: 18 amino acids. This chain's CDR3 is CASSFDFSTSGRTDTQYF. The CDR3 DNA follows: TGCGCCAGCAGCTTTGATTTTTCGACTAGCGGGAGGACAGATACGCAGTATTTT.

The genes are TRBV5-8 and TRBJ1-1; D is perhaps TRBD1 (5 bases). Trimming removed 6 bases at V and 1 base at J, with 10 bases between. CDR1 and CDR2 (germline): SGHTS, YDEGEE. The CDR3 sequence is 13 residues long. The CDR3, as DNA: TGTGCCAGCAAGAAGGGGCAGAACACTGAAGCTTTCTTT. Its protein is CASKKGQNTEAFF.

The CDR3 coding sequence is TGTGCCAGCAGTTACTCGAGAGGAGCTGGGGCCAACGTCCTGACTTTC. Protein: CASSYSRGAGANVLTF. V is TRBV6-5 and J is TRBJ2-6, with D hard to call. V was pared by 0 bases and J by 2 bases, with 8 bases between. Germline loops: CDR1 MNHEY, CDR2 SVGAGI. The CDR3 contains 16 residues.

The count of this clone is one. This chain connects TRBV19 to TRBJ2-3; TRBD1 matches at 9 bases. The germline gives CDR1 LNHDA, CDR2 SQIVND (reference sequence). J gave up 2 bases and V 7 bases, and 13 bases lay outside the gene matches. This CDR3 is 17 amino acids long. CDR3 sequence (DNA): TGTGCCAGTAACAACGATAACAGGGGGCGCATCACAGATACGCAGTATTTT. Translated: CASNNDNRGRITDTQYF.

Comments on this clone: The junction does not match germline at one end; this may be a read error. The chain recombines TRBV7-7 with TRBJ2-1; maybe TRBD2 (6 bases). The germline gives CDR1 SSHAT, CDR2 FNYEAQ (reference sequence). This CDR3 comprises 13 residues. CDR3 residues: CASSSSPGSEQFF. The CDR3 nucleotides are TGTGCTAGCAGCTCGAGCCCCGGGAGTGAGCAGTTCTTC.

This clone has more than one count but fewer than ten. The V gene is TRBV10-3, the J gene TRBJ1-1, with a tentative D call TRBD1 (5 bases). There are 17 residues in the CDR3. Per the germline V gene, CDR1 is ENHRY and CDR2 is SYGVKD. V was shortened by 3 bases and J by 5 bases, with 22 bases between the two germline ends. The CDR3 loop reads CAISDFGGGGAGTEAFF. The CDR3 bases are TGTGCCATCAGTGATTTCGGGGGGGGAGGGGCCGGGACTGAAGCTTTCTTT.

The gene calls are TRBV4-1 and TRBJ2-1, with a tentative D call TRBD1 (5 bases). The V gene lost 2 bases and the J gene lost 7 bases, with 12 bases spanning the gap. The CDR3 has 14 residues. Germline V CDR1 and CDR2: MGHRA, YSYEKL. The CDR3 region has the DNA TGCGCCAGCAGCCAACAGGGTGAGGCAAATGAGCAGTTCTTC. Protein product: CASSQQGEANEQFF.

The chain has TRBV28 and TRBJ2-3, with 11 bases identical to TRBD2. Germline assignment: CDR1 MDHEN and CDR2 SYDVKM. The CDR3 consists of 15 residues. The CDR3 nucleotides read TGTGCAACAGATGATAGCGGGGGGGCGACAGATACGCAGTATTTT. It codes for CATDDSGGATDTQYF.

The chain recombines TRBV2 with TRBJ2-5; tentatively, D is TRBD2 (5 bases). Trimming removed 4 bases at V and 5 bases at J, with 17 bases between. The CDR3 is 15 amino acids. Germline CDR1 is SNHLY and CDR2 is FYNNEI. The chain's CDR3 is CASSGAIQLVETQYF. CDR3 nucleotide sequence: TGTGCCAGCAGTGGAGCCATTCAACTAGTTGAGACCCAGTACTTC.

The chain has TRBV5-1 and TRBJ2-2; tentatively, D is TRBD1 (5 bases). CDR3 size: 14 residues. Germline CDR1 SGHRS, CDR2 YFSETQ. Trimming cost V 7 bases and J 5 bases, with 15 bases left between them. CDR3 nucleotides: TGCGCCAGCTGGGAAAGGGGCACGACCGGGGAGCTGTTTTTT. Encoded protein: CASWERGTTGELFF.

This clone was found once. This chain links TRBV7-9 with TRBJ2-7, with D perhaps TRBD1 (6 bases). The germline V and J ends were trimmed by 5 bases and 5 bases, with 10 bases remaining between them. The CDR3 runs to 12 residues. Germline V gene sequence: CDR1 SEHNR, CDR2 FQNEAQ (reference sequence). In DNA, the CDR3 is TGTGCCAGCAGCCCCAGGGGCCACGAGCAGTACTTC. Translated, it gives CASSPRGHEQYF.

The V and J genes are TRBV30 and TRBJ2-7; possible D gene TRBD1, 6 bases. This CDR3 contains 13 residues. Trimming cost V 0 bases and J 2 bases, with 8 bases left between them. CDR1 and CDR2 from the germline V gene are GTSNPN and SVGIG (reference sequence). CDR3 region: CAWSVGGTYEQYF. CDR3 in DNA: TGTGCCTGGAGTGTAGGGGGAACCTACGAGCAGTACTTC.

J is TRBJ2-3 and V is TRBV7-2; 8 bases are shared with TRBD2. Germline lookup yields CDR1 SGHTA and CDR2 FQGNSA. After removal of 6 bases from V and 8 bases from J, the junction contained 7 bases not matched to a gene. The CDR3 contains 13 residues. CDR3 nucleotides: TGTGCCAGCAGATCTCGCGGGAGGTTTACGCAGTATTTT. Its translation is CASRSRGRFTQYF.

This sequence joins TRBV7-9 and TRBJ1-1; the D gene is possibly TRBD1 (6 bases). Germline values: CDR1 SEHNR, CDR2 FQNEAQ (reference sequence). The length of the CDR3 is 19 residues. V was trimmed by 1 base and J by 0 bases, leaving 21 bases between them. CDR3 sequence: CASSLDIPGARNMNTEAFF. CDR3 nucleotides: TGTGCCAGCAGCTTAGACATTCCAGGGGCAAGAAATATGAACACTGAAGCTTTCTTT.

V usage is TRBV19 and J usage is TRBJ1-1; TRBD1 agrees at 10 bases. Germline loops: CDR1 LNHDA, CDR2 SQIVND (reference sequence). V gave up 8 bases and J gave up 6 bases; unmatched junction bases: 6. The CDR3 runs to 13 residues. CDR3 DNA: TGTGCCAGTTCCCGGGACAGGGGCCCTGAAGCTTTCTTT. Protein product: CASSRDRGPEAFF.

The chain carries TRBV9 and TRBJ2-1, with 7 bases fitting TRBD1. V gave up 0 bases and J gave up 0 bases; unmatched junction bases: 9. Germline values: CDR1 SGDLS, CDR2 YYNGEE. This CDR3 has 18 residues. The CDR3 reads CASSVGVRGQSSYNEQFF. DNA of the CDR3: TGTGCCAGCAGCGTAGGGGTTCGGGGACAGAGCTCCTACAATGAGCAGTTCTTC.

Here the CDR3 reads CASGDGVSETQYF. The CDR3 nucleotides are TGTGCCAGCGGAGACGGTGTGTCGGAGACCCAGTACTTC. This chain links TRBV7-2 with TRBJ2-5; D not certain. The CDR3 runs 13 residues. Per germline, CDR1 SGHTA and CDR2 FQGNSA. Trimming took off 8 bases at V and 5 bases at J, with 15 bases between the two ends.

This chain links TRBV9 with TRBJ2-3; D is unclear. The V gene's germline CDR1 is SGDLS and CDR2 YYNGEE. The length of the CDR3 is 12 residues. Trimming cost V 0 bases and J 6 bases, with 5 bases left between them. The CDR3 is CASSVDLDTQYF. CDR3 nucleotide sequence: TGTGCCAGCAGCGTAGACTTGGATACGCAGTATTTT. Full variable domain (rest looked up from reference TRBV9 and TRBJ2-3): DSGVTQTPKHLITATGQRVTLRCSPRSGDLSVYWYQQSLDQGLQFLIQYYNGEERAKGNILERFSAQQFPDLHSELNLSSLELGDSALYFCASSVDLDTQYFGPGTRLTVL.

Notes on this clone: Germline is not matched at one junction end, which may reflect a read error. The chain employs TRBV7-9 and TRBJ2-2, with 14 bases lining up with TRBD2. This CDR3 has 16 residues. Germline V gives CDR1 SEHNR, CDR2 FQNEAQ (reference sequence). The CDR3 region is CSSSLRLAGGLGELFF. For the CDR3, the DNA is TGTTCCAGCAGCCTCCGACTAGCGGGGGGGCTCGGGGAGCTGTTTTTT.

The chain uses TRBV11-1 and TRBJ2-1; 7 bases agree with TRBD2. In germline, CDR1 is SGHAT, CDR2 FQDESV (reference sequence). The ends lost 6 bases at V and 7 bases at J; junction bases unmatched: 12. The CDR3 runs 15 residues. CDR3: CASRQPLVGGNEQFF. The CDR3, as DNA: TGTGCCAGCAGGCAACCTCTAGTGGGGGGGAATGAGCAGTTCTTC.

CDR3 region: CASSQWTSSTDTQYF. DNA of the CDR3: TGCGCCAGCAGCCAATGGACTAGCAGCACAGATACGCAGTATTTT. The gene calls are TRBV4-3 and TRBJ2-3; TRBD2 aligns across 8 bases. The CDR3 covers 15 residues. V was pared by 2 bases and J by 0 bases, with 1 base of the junction left unmatched. Looked up from germline, CDR1 is LGHNA and CDR2 is YSLEER.

The J gene is TRBJ1-3, the V gene TRBV4-3, with 8 positions matching TRBD1. The CDR3 contains 16 residues. CDR1 is LGHNA and CDR2 is YSLEER in the germline V gene. With V trimmed by 3 bases and J by 0 bases, 4 bases remained unmatched. The CDR3: CASSQDGQGSGNTIYF. The CDR3 DNA reads as TGCGCCAGCAGCCAGGATGGACAGGGCTCTGGAAACACCATATATTTT.